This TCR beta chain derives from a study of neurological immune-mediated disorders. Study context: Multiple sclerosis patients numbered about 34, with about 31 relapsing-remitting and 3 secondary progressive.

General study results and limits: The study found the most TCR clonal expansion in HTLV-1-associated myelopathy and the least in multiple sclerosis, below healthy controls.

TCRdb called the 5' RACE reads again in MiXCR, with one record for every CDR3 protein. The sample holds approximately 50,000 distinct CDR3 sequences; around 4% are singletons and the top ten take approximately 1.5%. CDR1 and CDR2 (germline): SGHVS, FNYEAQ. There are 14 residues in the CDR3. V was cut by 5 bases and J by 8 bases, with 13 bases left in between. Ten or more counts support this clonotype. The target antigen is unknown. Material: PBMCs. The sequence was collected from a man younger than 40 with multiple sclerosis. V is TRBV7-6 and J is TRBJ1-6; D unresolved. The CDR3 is CASSIRDSDSPLHF. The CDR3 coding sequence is TGTGCCAGCAGCATTCGGGATTCGGATTCACCCCTCCACTTT.